At least ten counts were recorded for the clone carrying this T cell receptor beta chain. Its target is not known. This record belongs to a study of T cells in Graves' hyperthyroidism and ophthalmopathy. Findings of the study overall: Model predictions of ophthalmopathy came a median 6.5 months before onset. Classification by a 13 V-J model distinguished ophthalmopathy from stable hyperthyroidism.

Fresh peripheral blood, under 11 ml, yielded the PBMCs. Germline-derived CDR1 and CDR2 are SGHAT and FQDESV (reference sequence). The length of the CDR3 is 13 residues. Trimming left V 6 bases short and J 4 bases short, with 10 bases between. Amplification of TCR beta CDR3 regions was performed using RNA transcripts as template. HTBI primers were employed in a first-round RT-PCR of the TCR CDR3. TCRdb re-called the multiplex PCR reads with MiXCR, one entry per CDR3 protein. The profile shows around 350,000 distinct CDR3 sequences, under 20% of them singletons. The receptor comes from a woman under 30 with Graves' hyperthyroidism. V usage is TRBV11-1 and J usage is TRBJ1-5; D gene unclear. Sample: blood. The CDR3 bases are TGTGCCAGCAGTTTCGTGGCAAATCAGCCCCAGCATTTT. It specifies CASSFVANQPQHF.